These T cell receptor beta chains were read from a single sample in a study of a mutant IDH1 vaccine in newly diagnosed glioma. Assay used: immunoSEQ multiplex PCR; TCRdb lists only in-frame clones, some missing. Among tens of thousands of clones listed, about 83% were seen once. This specimen was peripheral blood mononuclear cells (PBMCs), taken from a glioma patient treated with radiotherapy, temozolomide or both. These receptors were obtained from a woman between 18 and 29 years old with glioma. Some clones in this sample may be carry-over from other donors' samples. CDR3s include the opening cysteine and the closing phenylalanine or tryptophan. Each record gives: CDR3 length, V gene, D gene, J gene, clone size, CDR3 DNA, CDR3 protein. The D gene is left open where the match is weak. Clone size appears in some rows only: once, few, many, or a class for an expanded clone.

13	TRBV7-2	NA	TRBJ1-1	once	TGTGCCAGCAGCCTTTCAGGGTACACTGAAGCTTTCTTT	CASSLSGYTEAFF
16	TRBV27	TRBD1	TRBJ1-5	NA	TGTGCCAGCAGTTCGGTTAAAGACAGGGGGCTACAGCCCCAGCATTTT	CASSSVKDRGLQPQHF
14	TRBV2	NA	TRBJ1-2	NA	TGTGCCAGCAGCCGGGACAACCCGAATGAAGGCTACACCTTC	CASSRDNPNEGYTF
12	TRBV9	NA	TRBJ1-1	NA	TGTGCCAGCAGCGGGGGAGATCTTTCAGCTTTCTTT	CASSGGDLSAFF
15	TRBV30	TRBD1	TRBJ2-7	once	TGTGCCTGGAGGGCAGGGACAGGCTATAGGTACGAGCAGTACTTC	CAWRAGTGYRYEQYF
15	TRBV19	NA	TRBJ1-5	NA	TGTGCCAGTAGTATAATAGGAGGGGACGATCAGCCCCAGCATTTT	CASSIIGGDDQPQHF
16	TRBV5-1	TRBD1	TRBJ1-2	NA	TGCGCCAGCAGTCTCCCGGGACAGGGTCTAGACTATGGCTACACCTTC	CASSLPGQGLDYGYTF
20	TRBV2	TRBD1	TRBJ2-3	NA	TGTGCCAGCAGTCCGAGTGTTCCGAGACAGGGCCCTTACGGGACAGATACGCAGTATTTT	CASSPSVPRQGPYGTDTQYF
15	TRBV5-6	NA	TRBJ1-1	NA	TGTGCCAGCAGCGGGGGGACGGGGTTGAACACTGAAGCTTTCTTT	CASSGGTGLNTEAFF
11	TRBV27	NA	TRBJ2-3	NA	TGTGCCAGCGGCCCCACAGATACGCAGTATTTT	CASGPTDTQYF
15	TRBV29-1	TRBD2	TRBJ2-1	NA	TGCAGCGTTGGCACCCCGGGACTAGTCTCCAATGAGCAGTTCTTC	CSVGTPGLVSNEQFF
17	TRBV4-1	TRBD1	TRBJ2-7	once	TGCGCCAGCAGCCAAGCAGTAACAGGGGGCTTTGCCTACGAGCAGTACTTC	CASSQAVTGGFAYEQYF
17	TRBV18	TRBD1	TRBJ1-2	once	TGTGCCAGCTCACCACTCACCCCGAGAGCAGGGGGGCCGGGCTACACCTTC	CASSPLTPRAGGPGYTF
15	TRBV7-7	TRBD2	TRBJ2-3	NA	TGTGCCAGCAGCGCAGGACTAGCGGGGGCAGATACGCAGTATTTT	CASSAGLAGADTQYF
15	TRBV10-3	NA	TRBJ2-1	NA	TGTGCCATCAGCCCCGGACGGAGCTCCTACAATGAGCAGTTCTTC	CAISPGRSSYNEQFF
17	TRBV30	TRBD2	TRBJ2-1	NA	TGTGCCTGGAGTGTGGCACTTGGACTAGCGGGATGGCATGAGCAGTTCTTC	CAWSVALGLAGWHEQFF
13	TRBV12-5	NA	TRBJ2-1	NA	TGTGCTAGTGGGCCTACTCCGACTGGTGAGCAGTTCTTC	CASGPTPTGEQFF
12	TRBV10-3	NA	TRBJ1-2	NA	TGTGCCATCTCGCGGGGGCGGGATGGCTACACCTTC	CAISRGRDGYTF
14	TRBV7-2	NA	TRBJ2-5	NA	TGTGCCAGCAGCCCACAGGGAAGTGGAGAGACCCAGTACTTC	CASSPQGSGETQYF
17	TRBV10-3	TRBD1	TRBJ2-6	NA	TGTGCCATCAAGGACAGGGTAACAGGGACTGGGGCCAACGTCCTGACTTTC	CAIKDRVTGTGANVLTF
12	TRBV19	TRBD1	TRBJ1-2	NA	TGTGCCAGTAGTAGACAGGGCTATGGCTACACCTTC	CASSRQGYGYTF
15	TRBV13	TRBD2	TRBJ2-1	few	TGTGCCAGCAGCTTCCCTAGCGGAGTGGGGAATGAGCAGTTCTTC	CASSFPSGVGNEQFF
15	TRBV9	TRBD2	TRBJ2-1	NA	TGTGCCAGCAGCGTGAGCGGGGGGACCTACAATGAGCAGTTCTTC	CASSVSGGTYNEQFF
13	TRBV30	TRBD1	TRBJ1-2	NA	TGTGCCTGGGCCGTGGGACAGGGGAAAGGCTACACCTTC	CAWAVGQGKGYTF
12	TRBV5-6	NA	TRBJ1-1	NA	TGTGCCAGCAGCTTGGTATCCACTGAAGCTTTCTTT	CASSLVSTEAFF
14	TRBV6-6	NA	TRBJ2-1	once	TGTGCCAGCAGGAGGGGGGCAAAGGGCAATGAGCAGTTCTTC	CASRRGAKGNEQFF
13	TRBV2	TRBD1	TRBJ1-1	few	TGTGCCAGCAGGGACAGGGAGAACACTGAAGCTTTCTTT	CASRDRENTEAFF
16	TRBV27	TRBD1	TRBJ1-2	few	TGTGCCAGCAGTTTATCTCCGGGACAGGGGTTGTATGGCTACACCTTC	CASSLSPGQGLYGYTF
14	TRBV5-1	NA	TRBJ1-1	few	TGCGCCAGCAGCTTAGAAGGGGTCGGCACTGAAGCTTTCTTT	CASSLEGVGTEAFF
15	TRBV2	TRBD1	TRBJ2-7	NA	TGTGCCAGCAGTGAGGGACAGGTAGCTCCTAGCGAGCAGTACTTC	CASSEGQVAPSEQYF
11	TRBV9	NA	TRBJ2-7	NA	TGTAAATCTCACGGGCCCTACGAGCAGTACTTC	CKSHGPYEQYF
16	TRBV7-9	NA	TRBJ1-3	NA	TGTGCCAGCAGCTTCAGTCACAGGGTTTCTGGAAACACCATATATTTT	CASSFSHRVSGNTIYF
15	TRBV6-5	NA	TRBJ2-7	NA	TGTGCCAGCAGTAGGGGGGGGAATGCGTTCGACGAGCAGTACTTC	CASSRGGNAFDEQYF
13	TRBV5-1	NA	TRBJ1-3	NA	TGCGCCAGCAGCCCCTCCTCTGGAAACACCATATATTTT	CASSPSSGNTIYF
12	TRBV29-1	NA	TRBJ2-7	NA	TGCAGCGTCGAGAACGGAGAGTACGAGCAGTACTTC	CSVENGEYEQYF
13	TRBV7-9	TRBD1	TRBJ1-1	NA	TGTGCCAGCAGTTCGACAGGGGTCACTGAAGCTTTCTTT	CASSSTGVTEAFF
13	TRBV19	TRBD1	TRBJ1-3	NA	TGTGCCAGTTCAGGGGGTAATGGAAACACCATATATTTT	CASSGGNGNTIYF
14	TRBV18	TRBD1	TRBJ1-2	NA	TGTGCCAGCTCGGAGACAGGGAACGTGAATGGCTACACCTTC	CASSETGNVNGYTF
14	TRBV5-4	NA	TRBJ1-2	NA	TGTGCCAGCAGCTTACCGGGGATGAACTATGGCTACACCTTC	CASSLPGMNYGYTF
15	TRBV5-4	TRBD2	TRBJ2-1	NA	TGTGCCAGCAGCGTGCTAGCGGGAGGTTACAATGAGCAGTTCTTC	CASSVLAGGYNEQFF
17	TRBV5-4	TRBD2	TRBJ2-3	NA	TGTGCCAGCAGCTTAGGTCCCACTAGCGGGGGCACAGATACGCAGTATTTT	CASSLGPTSGGTDTQYF
13	TRBV5-1	NA	TRBJ1-2	few	TGCGCCAGCAGCCTGGACGGGGGCGGAGGCTACACCTTC	CASSLDGGGGYTF
14	TRBV2	TRBD2	TRBJ2-7	NA	TGTGCCAGCACCTGGACTAGCGGTGCCTACGAGCAGTACTTC	CASTWTSGAYEQYF
14	TRBV11-2	NA	TRBJ1-1	NA	TGTGCCAGCAGCTTAGTGGGGTTCAGGACTGAAGCTTTCTTT	CASSLVGFRTEAFF
13	TRBV29-1	NA	TRBJ2-7	NA	TGCAGCGTCGCCCCACCAAATTGCTACGAGCAGTACTTC	CSVAPPNCYEQYF
15	TRBV27	NA	TRBJ2-1	NA	TGTGCCAGCAGTTTTGCCACGGGCTTTTACAATGAGCAGTTCTTC	CASSFATGFYNEQFF
14	TRBV2	TRBD1	TRBJ1-4	NA	TGTGCCAGCAGAGACAGGGGCTTTAATGAAAAACTGTTTTTT	CASRDRGFNEKLFF
15	TRBV5-1	TRBD1	TRBJ1-4	NA	TGCGCCAGCAGCTTGAGGGGGACAGTTAATGAAAAACTGTTTTTT	CASSLRGTVNEKLFF
14	TRBV30	TRBD2	TRBJ2-7	NA	TGTGCCTGGAGACAACTAGCGGGCCCCTACGAGCAGTACTTC	CAWRQLAGPYEQYF
15	TRBV5-1	NA	TRBJ1-1	few	TGCGCCAGCAGCATAGAAGGGGGACCGAACACTGAAGCTTTCTTT	CASSIEGGPNTEAFF
15	TRBV5-1	NA	TRBJ1-1	once	TGCGCCAGCAGCTTGAACCGGGCCGCGGGGTCCGAAGCTTTCTTT	CASSLNRAAGSEAFF
15	TRBV6-4	TRBD1	TRBJ1-2	NA	TGTGCCAGCAGTGACCATTCGACAGGGGGCTATGGCTACACCTTC	CASSDHSTGGYGYTF
12	TRBV7-9	NA	TRBJ1-1	NA	TGTGCCAGCATTGGACAGTTCGCTGAAGCTTTCTTT	CASIGQFAEAFF